One sample yielded the 21 T cell receptor beta chains listed below, sequenced in a study of cytomegalovirus exposure and HLA in healthy donors. The table came from immunoSEQ multiplex PCR; TCRdb's copy has only in-frame clones and leaves some out. The repertoire consists of more than 120,000 clones, with about nine tenths occurring once and the leading ten covering 3.5% to 5%. Sequenced: PBMCs. The source is a man younger than 30 in good health and CMV-seropositive.

Notes on this clone: The same CDR3 also results from other DNA sequences found in this sample. CDR3 loop: CASSLYRGTEAFF. The CDR3 DNA reads TGTGCCAGCAGCTTATACAGGGGCACTGAAGCTTTCTTT. This chain joins TRBV11-2 and TRBJ1-1; 7 bases line up with TRBD1. Germline values: CDR1 SGHAT, CDR2 FQNNGV. The CDR3 is made up of 13 amino acids. Trimming at V came to 2 bases and at J to 4 bases, leaving 1 base not matched to a gene.

V and J are TRBV27 and TRBJ2-1, with TRBD2 matching over 13 bases. The CDR3 consists of 13 residues. J lost 8 bases, V lost 6 bases, and 1 base had no gene match. Per the germline V gene, CDR1 is MNHEY and CDR2 is SMNVEV (reference sequence). CDR3 DNA sequence: TGTGCCAGCAGACTAGCGGGAGGGTATGAGCAGTTCTTC. It translates to CASRLAGGYEQFF.

V and J are TRBV14 and TRBJ2-5; 9 bases line up with TRBD1. CDR3 length equals 18 residues. Trimming cost V 4 bases and J 0 bases; bases outside gene matches: 12. The germline gives CDR1 SGHDN, CDR2 FVKESK. The CDR3: CASSPNTGGLWYQETQYF. CDR3 nucleotide sequence: TGTGCCAGCAGCCCAAACACAGGGGGCCTCTGGTACCAAGAGACCCAGTACTTC.

CDR3 coding DNA: TGCGCCAGCAGCCAAGAAATTCCGGGAGTCGTCTCCTACAATGAGCAGTTCTTC. Its protein product is CASSQEIPGVVSYNEQFF. The V gene is TRBV4-1, the J gene TRBJ2-1; weak D call: TRBD2 (6 bases). The CDR3 runs 18 residues. Trimming stripped 0 bases from V and 0 bases from J, with 15 bases between. Germline CDR1 reads MGHRA; CDR2 reads YSYEKL.

This clone has just one count. The rearrangement uses TRBV21-1 and TRBJ2-2; TRBD2 reflects the table's D call only, with no check against the DNA. TRBV21-1 counts as a pseudogene. This CDR3 spans 11 amino acids. CDR3 amino acids: CEAGGAGELFF. The CDR3 nucleotides read TGTGAGGCGGGAGGGGCCGGGGAGCTGTTTTTT.

V is TRBV5-6 and J is TRBJ2-1, with D perhaps TRBD1 (6 bases). CDR1 and CDR2 from the germline V gene are SGHDT and YYEEEE. V was trimmed by 3 bases and J by 5 bases, leaving 9 bases between them. This CDR3 has 13 amino acids. CDR3 coding DNA: TGTGCCAGCAGCTCCGGGACAAACAATGAGCAGTTCTTC. Its translation is CASSSGTNNEQFF.

V usage is TRBV30 and J usage is TRBJ2-7, with D possibly TRBD1 on 5 matching bases. This CDR3 has 13 amino acids. The germline V gene encodes CDR1 GTSNPN and CDR2 SVGIG (reference sequence). V gave up 3 bases and J gave up 1 base, with 10 bases separating them. The CDR3 sequence is CAWSPGPSYEQYF. The CDR3 region has the DNA TGTGCCTGGAGCCCAGGGCCTTCCTACGAGCAGTACTTC.

There are a few counts of this clone. The V gene is TRBV15, the J gene TRBJ1-5; no clear D gene. The germline V and J ends were trimmed by 0 bases and 4 bases, with 4 bases remaining between them. CDR3 length: 13 amino acids. Germline assignment: CDR1 LNHNV and CDR2 YYDKDF (reference sequence). The CDR3 DNA sequence: TGTGCCACCAGCAGAGATCATAATCAGCCCCAGCATTTT. Translated: CATSRDHNQPQHF.

The CDR3 protein is CASSGVFGESTGELFF. CDR3 DNA sequence: TGTGCCAGCAGCGGAGTATTTGGGGAGAGCACCGGGGAGCTGTTTTTT. The rearrangement joins TRBV5-4 to TRBJ2-2, with D perhaps matching TRBD2 (5 bases). Germline assignment: CDR1 SGHNT and CDR2 YYREEE (reference sequence). The CDR3 sequence is 16 residues long. Deletions cut 4 bases from V and 4 bases from J, with 17 bases between.

This clone showed up just once. V gene TRBV6-6 combines with J gene TRBJ1-2; tentatively, D is TRBD1 (5 bases). Between the trimmed V and J ends, which lost 0 bases and 6 bases, there was a span of 17 bases. This CDR3 has 16 residues. Germline-derived CDR1 and CDR2 are MNHNY and SVGAGI (reference sequence). The CDR3 nucleotides are TGTGCCAGCAGTTACTCGAGTAGTTCAGGGTACAATGGCTACACCTTC. It codes for CASSYSSSSGYNGYTF.

This clone was found a few times. CDR3 nucleotides: TGTGCCAGTAGTAAAGGGGTTTGGGGGACCCAGTACTTC. Its translation is CASSKGVWGTQYF. The chain employs TRBV19 and TRBJ2-5, with D maybe TRBD1 (5 bases). Germline V CDR1 and CDR2: LNHDA, SQIVND (reference sequence). The length of the CDR3 is 13 residues. V lost 4 bases and J 7 bases, leaving 13 bases between the germline ends.

The chain employs TRBV19 and TRBJ1-4; 10 nucleotides agree with TRBD1. Trimming took 5 bases from V and 2 from J; bases not matched to a gene: 5. The CDR3 is 16 amino acids. Germline lookup yields CDR1 LNHDA and CDR2 SQIVND (reference sequence). CDR3: CASSFRQGATNEKLFF. The CDR3 DNA is TGTGCCAGTAGTTTCCGACAGGGGGCTACTAATGAAAAACTGTTTTTT.

This clone occurred a few times. V is TRBV15 and J is TRBJ1-4; 10 positions match TRBD1. Unmatched junction bases numbered 7, after V lost 3 bases and J lost 6 bases. The CDR3 sequence is 16 residues long. Germline CDR1 is LNHNV and CDR2 is YYDKDF (reference sequence). The CDR3 nucleotides are TGTGCCACCAGCAGGAGGTCCGGGACAGGGGATGAAAAACTGTTTTTT. This sequence encodes CATSRRSGTGDEKLFF.

This clone has just a few counts. The gene calls are TRBV15 and TRBJ1-5, with D perhaps TRBD1 (6 bases). There are 18 residues in the CDR3. The V and J ends lost 1 base and 5 bases respectively, with 21 bases between them. Germline assignment: CDR1 LNHNV and CDR2 YYDKDF (reference sequence). CDR3 residues: CATSRALSQGSGHQPQHF. CDR3 bases: TGTGCCACCAGCAGAGCCCTGTCACAGGGTTCTGGCCATCAGCCCCAGCATTTT.

The rearrangement links TRBV9 to TRBJ2-7; no reliable D call. Germline CDR1 SGDLS, CDR2 YYNGEE. Deletions cut 2 bases from V and 1 base from J, with 10 bases between. The CDR3 consists of 14 residues. CDR3 in amino acids: CASSVDLESYEQYF. DNA of the CDR3: TGTGCCAGCAGCGTCGACCTGGAGTCCTACGAGCAGTACTTC.

V and J are TRBV5-4 and TRBJ2-7; TRBD2 matches 14 bases. The CDR3 spans 16 residues. Germline V gene data show CDR1 as SGHNT and CDR2 as YYREEE (reference sequence). The V and J ends lost 4 bases and 0 bases, in that order; junction bases with no gene match: 3. The CDR3 protein is CASSPGTSGSSYEQYF. CDR3 bases: TGTGCCAGCAGCCCGGGGACTAGCGGGAGCTCCTACGAGCAGTACTTC.

This clone was recorded only once. The CDR3 DNA sequence: TGTGCCTCCGATCGACAGGGCAGCGGCATTCAGTACTTC. Its translation is CASDRQGSGIQYF. The V call is TRBV30, the J call TRBJ2-4, with TRBD1 identical over 7 bases. Losses at the gene ends were 7 bases for V and 9 bases for J; bases not matched to a gene: 12. This CDR3 contains 13 residues. CDR1 GTSNPN and CDR2 SVGIG come from the germline V gene (reference sequence).

The CDR3 is CASSPAAGTYTYEQYF. CDR3 sequence (DNA): TGTGCCAGCTCACCGGCCGCCGGGACATACACCTACGAGCAGTACTTC. The chain couples TRBV18 to TRBJ2-7, with a tentative D call TRBD1 (6 bases). The V end lost 3 bases, the J end lost 2 bases, and 17 bases lay between the germline ends. Germline loops: CDR1 KGHSH, CDR2 LQKENI. This CDR3 comprises 16 residues.

The chain couples TRBV5-5 to TRBJ1-2, with 9 bases matching TRBD1. The junction had 3 bases not matched to a gene; V was cut back by 4 bases and J by 5 bases. Looked up from germline, CDR1 is SGHKS and CDR2 is YYEKEE (reference sequence). This CDR3 is 13 amino acids long. CDR3 nucleotide sequence: TGTGCCAGCAGCACCGGGACAGGGTATGGCTACACCTTC. It codes for CASSTGTGYGYTF.

The V gene is TRBV28, the J gene TRBJ1-2; D is uncertain. Germline CDR1 reads MDHEN; CDR2 reads SYDVKM. This CDR3 is 16 amino acids long. V lost 7 bases and J lost 4, with 22 bases in between. The CDR3 coding sequence is TGTGCCAGCAATTCCCCTAATTCCAGGATGCGCTATGGCTACACCTTC. It yields the protein CASNSPNSRMRYGYTF.

This rearrangement joins TRBV12-5 to TRBJ2-5; 9 positions match TRBD1. The germline V gene has CDR1 LGHNT and CDR2 FRNRAP. The CDR3 is 15 residues long. V dropped 1 base and J dropped 4; count of bases not matched to a gene: 4. Here the CDR3 reads CASGLARQGVETQYF. The CDR3 DNA is TGTGCTAGTGGTTTGGCGCGACAGGGGGTAGAGACCCAGTACTTC.